This passage covers 19 T cell receptor beta chains from one sample sequenced in a study of patients and donors after allogeneic stem cell transplantation. Each CDR3 protein is one row after TCRdb ran MiXCR on the RT-PCR reads. This sample carries about 110,000 distinct CDR3 sequences, approximately 40% of them seen once, and the ten largest clones take 25% to 35%. The sequenced sample consisted of blood, either unsorted or a sorted T cell fraction (not recorded which). These receptor sequences come from a human donor who was either an allogeneic HSCT recipient or a stem cell or donor lymphocyte infusion donor (not recorded which). It is not recorded whose cells these are; they may come from a transplant donor.

J is TRBJ1-2 and V is TRBV20-1, with D possibly being TRBD1 (6 bases). Germline V gene sequence: CDR1 DFQATT, CDR2 SNEGSKA (reference sequence). The V end lost 6 bases, the J end lost 2 bases, and 10 bases lay between the germline ends. This CDR3 region has 12 residues. CDR3 sequence (DNA): TGCAGTGCCAATACAGGGAACTATGGCTACACCTTC. Translated, it gives CSANTGNYGYTF.

The count of this clonotype is one. The rearrangement uses TRBV4-1 and TRBJ2-3; no reliable D call. The CDR3 runs 16 residues. Germline CDR1 reads MGHRA; CDR2 reads YSYEKL. Deletions cut 0 bases from V and 6 bases from J, with 16 bases between. The DNA of the CDR3 is TGCGCCAGCAGCCAAGATGGGCAGATTTCCAGGGATACGCAGTATTTT. It encodes CASSQDGQISRDTQYF.

The chain is built from TRBV4-2 and TRBJ2-5; D is undetermined. The CDR3 consists of 12 residues. Trimming removed 2 bases at V and 5 bases at J, with 6 bases between. Germline V CDR1 and CDR2: LGHNA, YNFKEQ. The CDR3 region has the DNA TGTGCCAGCAGCCAAAGAGCGGAGACCCAGTACTTC. It yields the protein CASSQRAETQYF.

This clonotype was seen only once. V gene TRBV6-5 combines with J gene TRBJ2-1, with 10 bases fitting TRBD2. The CDR3 has 17 amino acids. V dropped 5 bases and J dropped 8; count of bases not matched to a gene: 15. Per germline, CDR1 MNHEY and CDR2 SVGAGI. The CDR3 reads CASSPFIAGGTQYEQFF. CDR3 sequence (DNA): TGTGCCAGCAGTCCCTTTATAGCGGGAGGTACCCAGTATGAGCAGTTCTTC.

This clonotype was detected a few times. The chain carries TRBV20-1 and TRBJ1-6; TRBD1 matches at 9 bases. This CDR3 region has 14 residues. Trimming removed 3 bases from V and 7 bases from J; junction bases left unmatched: 4. Germline assignment: CDR1 DFQATT and CDR2 SNEGSKA (reference sequence). CDR3 region: CSARTGQGNSPLHF. DNA for the CDR3: TGCAGTGCTAGGACGGGACAGGGAAATTCACCCCTCCACTTT.

V usage is TRBV18 and J usage is TRBJ1-2; 8 bases match TRBD1. The CDR3 runs 13 residues. V shed 4 bases and J 6 bases; nucleotides not matched to a gene: 4. The germline V gene has CDR1 KGHSH and CDR2 LQKENI. The CDR3: CASSRTGSDGYTF. CDR3 bases: TGTGCCAGCTCACGGACAGGGAGCGATGGCTACACCTTC.

V gene TRBV29-1 combines with J gene TRBJ2-7; the D gene is possibly TRBD2 (6 bases). V lost 3 bases, J lost 0 bases, and 9 bases lay in between. This CDR3 comprises 13 residues. Germline CDR1 and CDR2: SQVTM and ANQGSEA. The chain's CDR3 is CSVDGGSSYEQYF. The DNA of the CDR3 is TGCAGCGTTGATGGGGGGAGCTCCTACGAGCAGTACTTC.

V is TRBV5-1 and J is TRBJ2-3, with 12 bases identical to TRBD2. V lost 4 bases and J lost 0; bases outside the gene matches: 3. The germline CDR1 and CDR2 sequences are SGHRS and YFSETQ. The CDR3 is made up of 16 amino acids. CDR3 loop: CASSPGTSGSTDTQYF. The CDR3 DNA reads TGCGCCAGCAGCCCCGGGACTAGCGGGAGCACAGATACGCAGTATTTT.

The sample holds a few counts of this clonotype. The chain combines TRBV20-1 with TRBJ2-7, with TRBD2 matching over 10 bases. This CDR3 has 15 amino acids. Germline loops: CDR1 DFQATT, CDR2 SNEGSKA (reference sequence). V lost 0 bases, J lost 2 bases, and 4 bases stayed unmatched. CDR3 nucleotide sequence: TGCAGTGCTAGAGACCCTAGCGGGAGACCCTACGAGCAGTACTTC. This sequence encodes CSARDPSGRPYEQYF.

This clonotype showed up just a few times. The DNA for the CDR3 is TGTGCCAGCAGCTTGGGACAGGGGATCAGCTATGGCTACACCTTC. This encodes CASSLGQGISYGYTF. The V call is TRBV5-6, the J call TRBJ1-2; 8 bases are a match to TRBD1. V was pared by 0 bases and J by 4 bases, with 5 bases of the junction left unmatched. Germline CDR1 and CDR2: SGHDT and YYEEEE. The CDR3 sequence is 15 residues long.

This chain uses TRBV29-1 with TRBJ2-7; 7 bases are shared with TRBD2. CDR1 is SQVTM and CDR2 is ANQGSEA in the germline V gene. The V and J ends lost 6 bases and 3 bases, in that order; junction bases with no gene match: 8. The CDR3 contains 13 residues. Here the CDR3 DNA reads TGCAGCGTAACAAGCGGGACCTACTACGAGCAGTACTTC. It specifies CSVTSGTYYEQYF.

The DNA of the CDR3 is TGTGCCAGCAGCGTAAGGACTTTTGGGGAGCTGTTTTTT. Amino acids: CASSVRTFGELFF. The chain links TRBV9 to TRBJ2-2; TRBD2 might be the D (5 bases). The CDR3 totals 13 residues. V was shortened by 1 base and J by 8 bases, with 9 bases between the two germline ends. Germline loops: CDR1 SGDLS, CDR2 YYNGEE.

The V and J genes are TRBV7-3 and TRBJ2-1; 8 nucleotides agree with TRBD2. Per the germline V gene, CDR1 is SGHTA and CDR2 is FQGTGA. The CDR3 has 13 amino acids. V lost 3 bases to trimming and J lost 5 bases; unmatched junction nucleotides: 0. The CDR3 spells CASSFSGNNEQFF. The DNA of the CDR3 is TGTGCCAGCAGCTTTAGCGGGAACAATGAGCAGTTCTTC.

The V and J genes are TRBV12-3 or TRBV12-4 and TRBJ1-5; D unclear. The CDR3 loop spans 15 amino acids. The germline V and J ends were trimmed by 6 bases and 1 base, with 13 bases remaining between them. CDR3 region: CASRGTDLSNQPQHF. The CDR3 nucleotides read TGTGCCAGCAGGGGAACTGACCTCAGCAATCAGCCCCAGCATTTT.

This clonotype was recorded at least ten times. The V call is TRBV29-1, the J call TRBJ1-4, with D possibly matching TRBD1 (5 bases). The CDR3 runs 12 residues. The V gene lost 4 bases and the J gene lost 10 bases, with 13 bases spanning the gap. Germline CDR1 reads SQVTM; CDR2 reads ANQGSEA. The CDR3 loop reads CSVVGSGGKLFF. In nucleotides, the CDR3 is TGCAGCGTTGTAGGCAGCGGGGGAAAACTGTTTTTT.

The chain is built from TRBV5-6 and TRBJ2-5; TRBD2 might be the D (6 bases). Germline CDR1 is SGHDT and CDR2 is YYEEEE. The CDR3 totals 15 residues. V was trimmed by 4 bases and J by 5 bases, leaving 18 bases between them. CDR3 sequence: CASSRDRWRGETQYF. CDR3 nucleotide sequence: TGTGCCAGCAGCCGGGACCGGTGGAGGGGCGAGACCCAGTACTTC.

In its sample, this clonotype was seen a few times. The chain recombines TRBV27 with TRBJ1-6; D is unclear. The V end lost 8 bases, the J end lost 14 bases, and 13 bases lay between the germline ends. CDR1 is MNHEY, CDR2 SMNVEV, per germline (reference sequence). This CDR3 is built from 11 residues. CDR3 sequence reads: CASPMTHTLHF. CDR3 in DNA: TGTGCCAGCCCCATGACCCACACCCTCCACTTT.

V gene TRBV7-9 combines with J gene TRBJ2-3; D gene unclear. The V and J ends lost 5 bases and 4 bases respectively, with 16 bases between them. The length of the CDR3 is 15 residues. Germline V CDR1 and CDR2: SEHNR, FQNEAQ (reference sequence). The CDR3 loop reads CASSPGSLGPDTQYF. CDR3 nucleotide sequence: TGTGCCAGCAGCCCCGGGTCCCTCGGGCCAGATACGCAGTATTTT.

This clonotype appeared a few times. The chain employs TRBV10-3 and TRBJ1-3; D call uncertain. The CDR3 loop spans 14 amino acids. Germline values: CDR1 ENHRY, CDR2 SYGVKD. Between the trimmed V and J ends, which lost 1 base and 2 bases, there was a span of 6 bases. CDR3 nucleotide sequence: TGTGCCATCAGTGAGTGGTCAGCTGGAAACACCATATATTTT. Protein: CAISEWSAGNTIYF.